Included here is one T cell receptor beta chain sequence, with context. This sample is drawn from a study of blood T cells in healthy people across ages. Unmatched junction bases numbered 20, after V lost 3 bases and J lost 13 bases. The CDR3 runs 17 residues. Germline V lookup: CDR1 KGHDR, CDR2 SFDVKD. The second PCR ran roughly 6 to 11 cycles with a sample-barcoded 5' primer and J-beta primers. A template-switch adaptor containing 12 random nucleotides labeled each cDNA molecule. From the 5' RACE reads, TCRdb called clonotypes with MiXCR, one entry per CDR3 protein. Here the sample spans approximately 900,000 distinct CDR3 sequences, about 29% being singletons. Healthy Caucasian individuals from Russia aged 6 to 90 served as donors. The data were also submitted as part of a second study, on T cells of mothers and their children.

The V and J genes are TRBV24-1 and TRBJ2-4; 7 nucleotides match TRBD1. The TCR originated in a woman aged 35 to 49 in good health. The specimen sequenced was blood. DNA of the CDR3: TGTGCCACCAGTGATCGTACAACAGGGGCCGGCTACAATGAGCAGTACTTC. Amino acid sequence: CATSDRTTGAGYNEQYF.